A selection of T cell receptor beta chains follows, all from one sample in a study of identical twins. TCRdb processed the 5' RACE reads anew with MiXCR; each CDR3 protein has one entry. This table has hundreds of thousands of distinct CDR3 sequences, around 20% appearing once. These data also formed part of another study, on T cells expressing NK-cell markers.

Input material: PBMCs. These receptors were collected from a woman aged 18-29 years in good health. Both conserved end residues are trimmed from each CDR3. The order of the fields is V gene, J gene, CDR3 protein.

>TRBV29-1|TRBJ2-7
SGGGSSYEQY
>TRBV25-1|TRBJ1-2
ASSELKGNYGYT
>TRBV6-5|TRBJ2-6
ASSFPQGVSGANVLT
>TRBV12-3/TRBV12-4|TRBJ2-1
ASSSRTGNSNEQF
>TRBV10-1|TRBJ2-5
ASRDGYGRCQETQY
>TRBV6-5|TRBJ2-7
ASSLNRGSSYEQY
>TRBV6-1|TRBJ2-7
ASSVRRYEQY
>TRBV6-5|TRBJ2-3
ASSLTGTGGTDTQY
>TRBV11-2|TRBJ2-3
ASSGLAGGLVVLTQY
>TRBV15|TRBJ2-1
ATSRGMGGPGNEQF
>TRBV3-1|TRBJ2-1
ASSPLGLAGGDEQF
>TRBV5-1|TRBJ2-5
ASSRREGKGYQETQY
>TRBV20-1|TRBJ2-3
SAREYSGSDTQY
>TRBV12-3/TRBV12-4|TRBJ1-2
ASTVGGQGNYGYT
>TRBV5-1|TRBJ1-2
ASSPDGMSDGYT
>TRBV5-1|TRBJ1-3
ASSPPAGNTIY
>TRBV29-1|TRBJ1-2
SVEYRDTYGYT
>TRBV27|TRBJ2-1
ASSYPEANEQF
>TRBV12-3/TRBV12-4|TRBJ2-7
ASSTWGRRGAEQY
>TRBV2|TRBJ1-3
ATLSGNTIY
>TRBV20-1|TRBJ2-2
SAKLAGPPGELF
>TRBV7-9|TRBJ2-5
ASSPTLATQETQY
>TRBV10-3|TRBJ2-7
AIRSDSGSRYEQY
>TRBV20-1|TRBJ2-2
SARGPGTGELF
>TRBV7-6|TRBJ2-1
ASSLGSTEQF
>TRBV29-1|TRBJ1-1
SAGGSGWNTEAF
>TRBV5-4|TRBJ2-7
ASSPQAGGLDEQY
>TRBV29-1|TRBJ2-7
SVSRTSGGYEQY
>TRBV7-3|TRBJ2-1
ASSLKGINEQF
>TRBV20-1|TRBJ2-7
SAPDSSNPYEQY
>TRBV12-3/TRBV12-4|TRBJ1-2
ASSYSRGPVGYT
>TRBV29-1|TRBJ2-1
SVEGLDGLYSEQF
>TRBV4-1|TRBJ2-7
ASSPRDSGTYEQY
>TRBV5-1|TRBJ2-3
ASSSPGLAASTASTDTQY
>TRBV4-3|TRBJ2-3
ASSQDTLAGAGTDTQY
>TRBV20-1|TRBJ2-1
SAREGGRANEQF
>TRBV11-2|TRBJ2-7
ASSSSGVASYEQY
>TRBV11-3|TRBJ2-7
ASSLIQLTTAEQY
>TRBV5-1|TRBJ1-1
ASSSTGKNTEAF
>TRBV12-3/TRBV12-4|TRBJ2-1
ASSLSSLGEQF
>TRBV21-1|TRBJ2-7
ASSSKYRRYEQY
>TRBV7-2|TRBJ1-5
ASSLQVLQPQH
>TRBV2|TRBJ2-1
ASSEVSEPF
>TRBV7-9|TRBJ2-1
ASSSGLAAPHNEQF
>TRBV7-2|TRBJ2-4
ASSLTRDGNIQY
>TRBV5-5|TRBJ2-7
ASIKGGTSNYEQY
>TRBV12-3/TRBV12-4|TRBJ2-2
ASSRGLSTGELF
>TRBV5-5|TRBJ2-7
ASSFTGTGYEQY
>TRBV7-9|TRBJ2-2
ASSSYIAMSGELF
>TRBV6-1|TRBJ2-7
ASSLTGSIPSYEQY
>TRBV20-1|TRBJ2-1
SARSLGVYNEQF
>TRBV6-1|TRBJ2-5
ASSRSGPRETQY